This T cell receptor (beta chain) is from a study of OX40 agonist ivuxolimab in advanced cancers. At the level of the study: Patients were infused with ivuxolimab every 2 weeks at 0.01 to 10 mg/kg. Partial responses occurred in three patients (one hepatocellular carcinoma, two cutaneous melanoma).

In regard to this clone: Its antigen is currently unknown.

General observations from the study: CD8+ T cells were the subset that, on average, had more expanded clones than CD4+. Also showing low normalized T-cell clonal expansion were some of the nonresponders.

Assay: immunoSEQ multiplex PCR; the TCRdb copy retains only in-frame clones and omits some. The sample gives about 52,000 clones, approximately 80% of which show up once; 9.5% to 15% is in the top ten. V shed 0 bases and J shed 4 bases, with 6 bases lying between them. Germline CDR1 and CDR2: SEHNR and FQNEAQ (reference sequence). This CDR3 is built from 14 residues. This chain links TRBV7-9 with TRBJ1-4, with D unclear. The receptor was isolated from an adult with an advanced solid tumor such as melanoma, head and neck, liver or kidney cancer. Sequenced here: CD4+ or CD8+ T cells sorted from blood, sampled in a trial of the OX40 agonist ivuxolimab. DNA for the CDR3: TGTGCCAGCAGCTTAGCGAACAGTAATGAAAAACTGTTTTTT. Translation gives CASSLANSNEKLFF.